This is a list of T cell receptor beta chains from one sample in a study of blood T cell repertoires in COVID-19. Assay: immunoSEQ multiplex PCR; the TCRdb copy retains only in-frame clones and omits some. This sample has roughly 140,000 clones, with around nine tenths found just once. Source material: peripheral blood. The receptors were gathered from a human donor in a cohort sampled during active COVID-19. Both conserved end residues are part of each CDR3. The D gene is left open where the match is weak. Expanded clones get a size class; other rows say once, few or many, or leave the size out.

d_call: .; clone_size: .; j_call: TRBJ1-1; v_call: TRBV7-8; cdr3_nt: TGTGCCAGCAGCTTAAGAGACAGCCGACGTCATGAAGCTTTCTTT; cdr3_aa: CASSLRDSRRHEAFF
d_call: TRBD2; clone_size: .; j_call: TRBJ2-3; v_call: TRBV19; cdr3_nt: TGTGCCAGTAGTACCCCCGGGAGGGCCAGGGATACGCAGTATTTT; cdr3_aa: CASSTPGRARDTQYF
d_call: .; clone_size: .; j_call: TRBJ2-3; v_call: TRBV7-2; cdr3_nt: TGTGCCAGCAGCCCATTCCGGACAGATACGCAGTATTTT; cdr3_aa: CASSPFRTDTQYF
d_call: TRBD1; clone_size: .; j_call: TRBJ1-4; v_call: TRBV11-2; cdr3_nt: TGTGCCAGCAGCCCAAGGACAGGGACAAGGGAAAAACTGTTTTTT; cdr3_aa: CASSPRTGTREKLFF
d_call: .; clone_size: .; j_call: TRBJ2-4; v_call: TRBV6-6; cdr3_nt: TGTGCCAGCAGTACCGGACAAGGAAACATTCAGTACTTC; cdr3_aa: CASSTGQGNIQYF
d_call: TRBD1; clone_size: .; j_call: TRBJ1-6; v_call: TRBV4-1; cdr3_nt: TGCGCCAGCAGCCTTGCCCTTAGGACAGGGCCCAACTATAATTCACCCCTCCACTTT; cdr3_aa: CASSLALRTGPNYNSPLHF
d_call: .; clone_size: .; j_call: TRBJ2-7; v_call: TRBV30; cdr3_nt: TGTGCCTGGAGTTTCGGGGACTACGAGCAGTACTTC; cdr3_aa: CAWSFGDYEQYF
d_call: TRBD2; clone_size: .; j_call: TRBJ2-5; v_call: TRBV6-1; cdr3_nt: TGTGCCAGCAGTGAAGAGCTTGGGACTACCAATTTGGCCCAGTACTTC; cdr3_aa: CASSEELGTTNLAQYF
d_call: TRBD1; clone_size: .; j_call: TRBJ2-4; v_call: TRBV7-9; cdr3_nt: TGTGCCAGCAGCCCGACAGGGATCGGAAACATTCAGTACTTC; cdr3_aa: CASSPTGIGNIQYF
d_call: TRBD1; clone_size: .; j_call: TRBJ2-7; v_call: TRBV7-9; cdr3_nt: TGTGCCAGCAGCCGGACAGGGGACGAGCAGTACTTC; cdr3_aa: CASSRTGDEQYF
d_call: .; clone_size: .; j_call: TRBJ1-6; v_call: TRBV7-2; cdr3_nt: TGTGCCAGCAGCTTAGTGGCAGATAATTCACCCCTCCACTTT; cdr3_aa: CASSLVADNSPLHF
d_call: TRBD2; clone_size: .; j_call: TRBJ2-7; v_call: TRBV7-9; cdr3_nt: TGTGCCAGCAGCTTAGACGGGAGGGACTACGAGCAGTACTTC; cdr3_aa: CASSLDGRDYEQYF
d_call: .; clone_size: once; j_call: TRBJ2-1; v_call: TRBV19; cdr3_nt: TGTGCCAGTAGTCACGCGACTAGTCCATGTGAGCAGTTCTTC; cdr3_aa: CASSHATSPCEQFF
d_call: TRBD2; clone_size: .; j_call: TRBJ2-1; v_call: TRBV27; cdr3_nt: TGTGCCAGCAGTTTATCTAGTTGGACTAGCGGAGACTTATACAATGAGCAGTTCTTC; cdr3_aa: CASSLSSWTSGDLYNEQFF
d_call: .; clone_size: few; j_call: TRBJ1-5; v_call: TRBV15; cdr3_nt: TGTGCCACCAGCACACTGGCGGATCAGCCCCAGCATTTT; cdr3_aa: CATSTLADQPQHF
d_call: .; clone_size: few; j_call: TRBJ1-3; v_call: TRBV6-5; cdr3_nt: TGTGCCAGCAGTCCCCGGGTCCCGCTAAACACCATATATTTT; cdr3_aa: CASSPRVPLNTIYF
d_call: .; clone_size: .; j_call: TRBJ1-5; v_call: TRBV19; cdr3_nt: TGTGCCAGCACTCAGGGAGGGGGCAATCAGCCCCAGCATTTT; cdr3_aa: CASTQGGGNQPQHF
d_call: TRBD2; clone_size: .; j_call: TRBJ2-5; v_call: TRBV19; cdr3_nt: TGTGCCAGTAGTATCGGAGCGGGGGGGCCGGGAGAGACCCAGTACTTC; cdr3_aa: CASSIGAGGPGETQYF
d_call: .; clone_size: .; j_call: TRBJ2-2; v_call: TRBV30; cdr3_nt: TGTGCCGTGAGAAATCAGGGGAACACCGGGGAGCTGTTTTTT; cdr3_aa: CAVRNQGNTGELFF
d_call: TRBD1; clone_size: .; j_call: TRBJ1-6; v_call: TRBV7-8; cdr3_nt: TGTGCCAGCAGCTTAGGTTTCCAGGGGGGTAGATCACCCCTCCACTTT; cdr3_aa: CASSLGFQGGRSPLHF
d_call: .; clone_size: .; j_call: TRBJ1-1; v_call: TRBV7-2; cdr3_nt: TGTGCCAGCAAATCGGGCAGGGGCGACACTGAAGCTTTCTTT; cdr3_aa: CASKSGRGDTEAFF
d_call: .; clone_size: .; j_call: TRBJ2-7; v_call: TRBV5-5; cdr3_nt: TGTGCCAGCACCTTCCCGGGGAGAGCTTACGAGCAGTACTTC; cdr3_aa: CASTFPGRAYEQYF
d_call: .; clone_size: .; j_call: TRBJ1-1; v_call: TRBV7-2; cdr3_nt: TGTGCCAGCAGCCCCGGACGGGGGGAGAAAGCTTTCTTT; cdr3_aa: CASSPGRGEKAFF
d_call: TRBD1; clone_size: .; j_call: TRBJ1-5; v_call: TRBV5-5; cdr3_nt: TGTGCCAGCAGCCCAGTGGGGACAGGGGGCGGCCGCCAGCATTTT; cdr3_aa: CASSPVGTGGGRQHF
d_call: TRBD1; clone_size: .; j_call: TRBJ1-2; v_call: TRBV6-1; cdr3_nt: TGTGCCAGCAGTGAAGAGGGGGCCGGGGGCTACACCTTC; cdr3_aa: CASSEEGAGGYTF
d_call: .; clone_size: .; j_call: TRBJ2-2; v_call: TRBV10-3; cdr3_nt: TGTGCCATCAGTAGGGGGACCGGGGAGCTGTTTTTT; cdr3_aa: CAISRGTGELFF
d_call: TRBD1; clone_size: .; j_call: TRBJ1-2; v_call: TRBV7-9; cdr3_nt: TGTGCCAGCAACTACGGGACAGTCGTCGATGGCTACACCTTC; cdr3_aa: CASNYGTVVDGYTF
d_call: .; clone_size: once; j_call: TRBJ2-6; v_call: TRBV19; cdr3_nt: TGTGCCAGTAGTAAGGAGGGCCCTGGGGCCAACGTCCTGACTTTC; cdr3_aa: CASSKEGPGANVLTF
d_call: TRBD1; clone_size: .; j_call: TRBJ1-6; v_call: TRBV9; cdr3_nt: TGTGCCAGCAGCGTAAGGACAGGGGGCGACTATAATTCACCCCTCCACTTT; cdr3_aa: CASSVRTGGDYNSPLHF